This T cell receptor (beta chain) was documented in a study of blood T cell repertoires in COVID-19. Overall study context: Nucleic acid was either cDNA or gDNA, and it came from T cells, B-cell-depleted T cells, or PBMCs.

The repertoire was sequenced with immunoSEQ multiplex PCR; TCRdb's copy has only in-frame clones and lacks some. Here the sample spans 220,000 or so clones, over 70% being singletons. Trimming pared 8 bases from V and 4 bases from J, leaving 15 bases between. Germline CDR1 and CDR2: GTSNPN and SVGIG (reference sequence). CDR3 length: 13 residues. The V call is TRBV30, the J call TRBJ2-1; D is perhaps TRBD2 (6 bases). The sample was peripheral blood. This sequence was found in a woman between 65 and 79 years old with acute or convalescent COVID-19. CDR3 residues: CAGAAGQYNEQFF. CDR3 DNA: TGTGCCGGGGCGGCGGGGCAGTACAATGAGCAGTTCTTC.